These 23 T cell receptor beta chains came from one sample sequenced in a study of cytotoxic CD8 clonotypes in ibrutinib-treated CLL. The data were produced by immunoSEQ multiplex PCR, yet TCRdb's version contains in-frame clones alone and is incomplete. This sample has 45,000 to 70,000 clones, with approximately 52% found just once. The specimen was PBMCs, collected after 24 months of ibrutinib treatment. The receptors were sampled from a human donor with chronic lymphocytic leukemia.

The chain joins TRBV28 to TRBJ2-6; D is unclear. CDR3 length: 12 residues. V lost 10 bases and J lost 4, with 8 bases in between. In germline, CDR1 is MDHEN, CDR2 SYDVKM. This CDR3 reads CATGGGANVLTF. CDR3 DNA: TGTGCCACCGGCGGCGGGGCCAACGTCCTGACTTTC.

This clone has a handful of counts. This rearrangement joins TRBV2 to TRBJ1-4; weak D call: TRBD1 (5 bases). Looked up from germline, CDR1 is SNHLY and CDR2 is FYNNEI. Trimming cost V 2 bases and J 7 bases, with 11 bases left between them. The CDR3 has 14 residues. The CDR3 DNA reads TGTGCCAGCAGTGAAAGGGGAAAGGGTGAAAAACTGTTTTTT. Residues: CASSERGKGEKLFF.

The chain employs TRBV6-5 and TRBJ1-5, with D possibly matching TRBD1 (6 bases). The CDR3 totals 14 residues. V was pared by 8 bases and J by 7 bases, with 18 bases between. In germline, CDR1 is MNHEY, CDR2 SVGAGI. CDR3 sequence reads: CASSLTHTGQPQHF. Written as DNA, the CDR3 is TGTGCCAGCTCCCTTACTCATACAGGGCAGCCCCAGCATTTT.

Many counts were recorded for this clone. This sequence joins TRBV18 and TRBJ1-2; no firm D call. Trimming removed 3 bases from V and 2 bases from J, with 1 base in between. CDR3 length: 11 residues. CDR1 is KGHSH and CDR2 is LQKENI in the germline V gene. The CDR3 is CASSPNYGYTF. The DNA of the CDR3 is TGTGCCAGCTCACCCAACTATGGCTACACCTTC.

J is TRBJ2-3 and V is TRBV19; D gene uncertain. Germline CDR1 is LNHDA and CDR2 is SQIVND (reference sequence). V was trimmed by 5 bases and J by 0 bases, leaving 12 bases between them. The CDR3 is made up of 15 amino acids. This CDR3 is CASSVTGPSTDTQYF. The CDR3 DNA reads TGTGCCAGTAGTGTTACGGGCCCGAGCACAGATACGCAGTATTTT.

This clone has only a few counts. This chain connects TRBV29-1 to TRBJ2-1, with 10 bases aligning to TRBD2. Germline CDR1 reads SQVTM; CDR2 reads ANQGSEA. The ends lost 8 bases at V and 6 bases at J; junction bases unmatched: 7. This CDR3 region has 13 residues. CDR3 coding DNA: TGCAGCTTGACTAGCGGGCCCCGCAATGAGCAGTTCTTC. The encoded protein is CSLTSGPRNEQFF.

The V and J genes are TRBV7-2 and TRBJ2-2; 10 bases are a match to TRBD2. The CDR3 consists of 15 residues. With 2 bases clipped from V and 4 bases from J, the junction kept 1 base outside the gene matches. CDR1 is SGHTA and CDR2 is FQGNSA in the germline V gene. In DNA form, the CDR3 reads TGTGCCAGCAGCTTAAGACTAGCGGGCACCGGGGAGCTGTTTTTT. It translates to CASSLRLAGTGELFF.

Turning to this clone: Possible read error: a much larger clone is one base away. The chain combines TRBV5-8 with TRBJ1-5, with D perhaps matching TRBD1 (6 bases). The V end lost 4 bases, the J end lost 2 bases, and 16 bases lay between the germline ends. Germline CDR1 is SGHTS and CDR2 is YDEGEE. The CDR3 consists of 16 residues. CDR3 sequence: CASSEGAGVGNQPQHF. Here the CDR3 DNA reads TGTGCCAGCAGCGAAGGGGCAGGGGTAGGCAATCAGCCCCAGCATTTT. Supplemented by reference TRBV5-8 and TRBJ1-5, the full variable domain reads EAGVTQSPTHLIKTRGQQATLRCSPISGHTSVYWYQQALGLGLQFLLWYDEGEERNRGNFPPRFSGRQFPNYSSELNVNALELEDSALYLCASSEGAGVGNQPQHFGDGTRLSIL.

The V gene is TRBV7-8, the J gene TRBJ2-3; TRBD2 agrees at 11 bases. Losses at the gene ends were 2 bases for V and 4 bases for J; bases not matched to a gene: 5. The CDR3 is 16 amino acids. Germline V gives CDR1 SGHVS, CDR2 FQNEAQ. The CDR3 DNA follows: TGTGCCAGCAGCTTACTAGCGGGGGGACTCTCAGATACGCAGTATTTT. Its protein is CASSLLAGGLSDTQYF.

In nucleotides, the CDR3 is TGCGCCAGCAGCCAAGCCGGGACGGCGCGCGAGCTTAGTGAAAAACTGTTTTTT. It codes for CASSQAGTARELSEKLFF. V usage is TRBV4-1 and J usage is TRBJ1-4; weak D call: TRBD1 (5 bases). V was clipped by 1 base and J by 7 bases, with 22 bases between them. The CDR3 loop spans 18 amino acids. From germline, CDR1 is MGHRA and CDR2 YSYEKL.

The chain employs TRBV5-6 and TRBJ1-5; TRBD1 aligns across 7 bases. V lost 0 bases and J lost 4; bases outside the gene matches: 7. CDR3 length: 16 amino acids. CDR1 and CDR2 from the germline V gene are SGHDT and YYEEEE. CDR3 in DNA: TGTGCCAGCAGCTTGGTAGGAGGGGGCGCGAATCAGCCCCAGCATTTT. Amino acid sequence: CASSLVGGGANQPQHF.

The gene calls are TRBV5-6 and TRBJ2-7; possibly TRBD1 for D (6 bases). Trimming removed 1 base at V and 4 bases at J, with 12 bases between. The CDR3 spans 14 residues. Germline V gene lookup returns CDR1 SGHDT and CDR2 YYEEEE. In DNA, the CDR3 is TGTGCCAGCAGCTTGCAGGGGCTGACGTACGAGCAGTACTTC. It is translated as CASSLQGLTYEQYF.

The V call is TRBV14, the J call TRBJ1-5, with D perhaps TRBD1 (6 bases). CDR1 is SGHDN, CDR2 FVKESK, per germline. V was shortened by 6 bases and J by 0 bases, with 12 bases between the two germline ends. The CDR3 runs to 15 residues. The CDR3 here is CASRGQTYSNQPQHF. CDR3 DNA sequence: TGTGCCAGCAGAGGACAGACTTATAGCAATCAGCCCCAGCATTTT.

The chain links TRBV21-1 to TRBJ2-7. TRBV21-1 is annotated as a pseudogene. This CDR3 contains 15 residues. CDR3 sequence: CASSKARGRSYEQYF. The CDR3 DNA reads as TGTGCCAGCAGCAAAGCGAGGGGCCGGTCCTACGAGCAGTACTTC.

A few counts support this clone. V gene TRBV5-1 combines with J gene TRBJ1-3, with D possibly TRBD1 on 5 matching bases. The germline CDR1 and CDR2 sequences are SGHRS and YFSETQ. V was cut by 1 base and J by 4 bases, with 12 bases left in between. The CDR3 consists of 15 residues. The CDR3 sequence: CASSLLGEGGNTIYF. The DNA of the CDR3 is TGCGCCAGCAGCTTGCTGGGGGAAGGAGGAAACACCATATATTTT.

The V call is TRBV11-3, the J call TRBJ2-2; TRBD2 aligns across 9 bases. Per the germline V gene, CDR1 is SGHNT and CDR2 is YENEEA. The J segment lost 6 bases and the V segment lost 1 base, leaving 3 bases of the junction unmatched. The CDR3 is made up of 15 amino acids. The DNA of the CDR3 is TGTGCCAGCAGCTTAGGCGGGAGGGCCGCCGGGGAGCTGTTTTTT. Protein: CASSLGGRAAGELFF.

The rearrangement links TRBV5-6 to TRBJ2-2; TRBD1 agrees at 8 bases. The trim removed 5 bases at V and 0 bases at J, leaving 6 bases unmatched. Germline CDR1 SGHDT, CDR2 YYEEEE. This CDR3 region has 16 residues. CDR3 bases: TGTGCCAGCAGTTCCCCAGGGGGCGCGAACACCGGGGAGCTGTTTTTT. Its protein product is CASSSPGGANTGELFF.

The chain is built from TRBV7-2 and TRBJ1-5; 8 bases fit TRBD1. Looked up from germline, CDR1 is SGHTA and CDR2 is FQGNSA. The CDR3 sequence is 15 residues long. After removal of 5 bases from V and 4 bases from J, the junction contained 7 bases not matched to a gene. In DNA, the CDR3 is TGTGCCAGCAGCACCGACAGGGGTGCGAATCAGCCCCAGCATTTT. It translates to CASSTDRGANQPQHF. Combining the CDR3 with reference TRBV7-2 and TRBJ1-5 gives the whole variable domain GAGVSQSPSNKVTEKGKDVELRCDPISGHTALYWYRQSLGQGLEFLIYFQGNSAPDKSGLPSDRFSAERTGGSVSTLTIQRTQQEDSAVYLCASSTDRGANQPQHFGDGTRLSIL.

This chain connects TRBV5-1 to TRBJ1-6; 7 bases are a match to TRBD1. Germline CDR1 reads SGHRS; CDR2 reads YFSETQ. The CDR3 sequence is 15 residues long. V lost 0 bases, J lost 7 bases, and 4 bases stayed unmatched. The CDR3 region has the DNA TGCGCCAGCAGCTTGGTAGGGACAGCCAATTCACCCCTCCACTTT. This translates into CASSLVGTANSPLHF. The full variable domain, completed using reference TRBV5-1 and TRBJ1-6, is KAGVTQTPRYLIKTRGQQVTLSCSPISGHRSVSWYQQTPGQGLQFLFEYFSETQRNKGNFPGRFSGRQFSNSRSEMNVSTLELGDSALYLCASSLVGTANSPLHFGNGTRLTVT.

The V and J genes are TRBV4-1 and TRBJ2-1, with 13 bases identical to TRBD2. J lost 10 bases, V lost 0 bases, and 6 bases had no gene match. This CDR3 comprises 16 residues. The V gene's germline CDR1 is MGHRA and CDR2 YSYEKL. CDR3 protein: CASSQEEGLAGREQFF. DNA of the CDR3: TGCGCCAGCAGCCAAGAAGAGGGACTAGCGGGAAGGGAGCAGTTCTTC.

This rearrangement joins TRBV5-6 to TRBJ2-7, with 8 bases aligning to TRBD2. The CDR3 covers 14 residues. Losses at the gene ends were 4 bases for V and 12 bases for J; bases not matched to a gene: 15. Germline V gene lookup returns CDR1 SGHDT and CDR2 YYEEEE. CDR3 nucleotides: TGTGCCAGCAGCGTTACCGGGACTAGTGGTTTACTGTACTTC. Translated: CASSVTGTSGLLYF.

A few counts support this clone. The chain is built from TRBV29-1 and TRBJ2-1; 10 nucleotides agree with TRBD2. V lost 4 bases to trimming and J lost 4 bases; unmatched junction nucleotides: 7. The germline gives CDR1 SQVTM, CDR2 ANQGSEA. This CDR3 is built from 15 residues. CDR3 in DNA: TGCAGCGTTGTTGGGAGCGGGAGGGGGTACAATGAGCAGTTCTTC. Protein: CSVVGSGRGYNEQFF.

The chain employs TRBV5-1 and TRBJ2-3; 9 nucleotides align to TRBD2. Germline loops: CDR1 SGHRS, CDR2 YFSETQ. The V gene end was trimmed by 4 bases and the J gene end by 6 bases; junction bases not matched to a gene: 12. The CDR3 is 16 amino acids. DNA for the CDR3: TGCGCCAGCAGCCCCTTGTGGAGCGGGGGGCTGGATACGCAGTATTTT. Amino acids: CASSPLWSGGLDTQYF.